The 28 T cell receptor beta chains below were found in one sample sequenced in a study of blood T cell repertoires in COVID-19. Clones were read by immunoSEQ multiplex PCR, and TCRdb kept only the in-frame ones, dropping some. The sample shows 99,000 or so clones, approximately 80% of them seen only once. Sequenced sample: peripheral blood. The receptors originated from a man in his 60s with acute or convalescent COVID-19.

The chain carries TRBV5-4 and TRBJ1-3; 8 nucleotides agree with TRBD1. The germline gives CDR1 SGHNT, CDR2 YYREEE (reference sequence). V shed 4 bases and J 4 bases; nucleotides not matched to a gene: 7. This CDR3 spans 15 amino acids. CDR3 protein: CASSRIQGGGNTIYF. The CDR3 coding sequence is TGTGCCAGCAGCCGTATACAGGGGGGCGGAAACACCATATATTTT. Full variable domain (outside the CDR3, taken from reference TRBV5-4 and TRBJ1-3): ETGVTQSPTHLIKTRGQQVTLRCSSQSGHNTVSWYQQALGQGPQFIFQYYREEENGRGNFPPRFSGLQFPNYSSELNVNALELDDSALYLCASSRIQGGGNTIYFGEGSWLTVV.

The gene calls are TRBV30 and TRBJ1-4; D perhaps matches TRBD1 (5 bases). Germline values: CDR1 GTSNPN, CDR2 SVGIG (reference sequence). The CDR3 has 13 amino acids. Trimming pared 6 bases from V and 4 bases from J, leaving 12 bases between. The CDR3 DNA sequence: TGTGCCTGCCCATCGGGGGGTAATGAAAAACTGTTTTTT. Its translation: CACPSGGNEKLFF.

The chain combines TRBV19 with TRBJ1-4; D gene unclear. V lost 6 bases and J 5 bases, leaving 16 bases between the germline ends. CDR1 and CDR2 from the germline V gene are LNHDA and SQIVND (reference sequence). The CDR3 is 15 residues long. The CDR3 DNA is TGTGCCAGTAGCCGCTTGGATGGAGGAAATGAAAAACTGTTTTTT. The encoded protein is CASSRLDGGNEKLFF.

This clone was observed a few times. V is TRBV11-2 and J is TRBJ1-1; D call uncertain. There are 13 residues in the CDR3. The ends were cut back, 6 bases at V and 10 bases at J, with 18 bases in the middle. The germline V gene encodes CDR1 SGHAT and CDR2 FQNNGV. CDR3 nucleotides: TGTGCCAGCAGTTCCACTACGGGTGCGGGAGCTTTCTTT. Translated: CASSSTTGAGAFF.

J is TRBJ1-5 and V is TRBV10-3, with D possibly being TRBD1 (6 bases). Trimming removed 6 bases at V and 3 bases at J, with 15 bases between. Germline loops: CDR1 ENHRY, CDR2 SYGVKD. CDR3 length: 15 amino acids. The CDR3: CAIREGQNYNQPQHF. The CDR3 region has the DNA TGTGCCATCAGGGAAGGACAGAATTACAATCAGCCCCAGCATTTT.

This clone has a single count. The chain couples TRBV7-2 to TRBJ1-2; D remains unclear. The CDR3 has 13 residues. V lost 4 bases, J lost 2 bases, and 8 bases lay in between. In germline, CDR1 is SGHTA, CDR2 FQGNSA. The CDR3 loop is CASSSGSNYGYTF. Written as DNA, the CDR3 is TGTGCCAGCAGCTCCGGTTCAAACTATGGCTACACCTTC.

J is TRBJ2-1 and V is TRBV4-3; 7 nucleotides match TRBD1. With 6 bases clipped from V and 7 bases from J, the junction kept 15 bases outside the gene matches. The CDR3 totals 16 residues. Germline V lookup: CDR1 LGHNA, CDR2 YSLEER. The CDR3 loop reads CASSHQDRQGRNEQFF. DNA of the CDR3: TGCGCCAGCAGTCATCAAGACCGACAGGGTCGGAATGAGCAGTTCTTC.

A few counts support this clone. The V and J genes are TRBV12-3 or TRBV12-4 and TRBJ1-6; D unclear. The V end lost 1 base, the J end lost 7 bases, and 5 bases lay between the germline ends. This CDR3 is 13 amino acids long. CDR3 coding DNA: TGTGCCAGCAGTTTAGGTAGAAATTCACCCCTCCACTTT. This gives the protein CASSLGRNSPLHF.

V gene TRBV11-2 combines with J gene TRBJ1-6, with D perhaps matching TRBD1 (5 bases). Germline CDR1 reads SGHAT; CDR2 reads FQNNGV. V shed 5 bases and J shed 7 bases, with 15 bases lying between them. The CDR3 is 15 residues long. CDR3 DNA sequence: TGTGCCAGCAGCCCCGGGGGGACGGTAAATTCACCCCTCCACTTT. Translating it yields CASSPGGTVNSPLHF.

The rearrangement uses TRBV10-3 and TRBJ2-5; a weak D match, TRBD1 (6 bases). The V end was cut by 6 bases, the J end by 5 bases, with 10 bases between. Germline CDR1 reads ENHRY; CDR2 reads SYGVKD. The CDR3 is made up of 12 amino acids. The CDR3 nucleotides are TGTGCCATCAGCGCAGGGGTGGAGACCCAGTACTTC. Amino acid sequence: CAISAGVETQYF.

The chain carries TRBV27 and TRBJ1-1; D gene ambiguous. The CDR3 sequence is 16 residues long. The ends were cut back, 0 bases at V and 0 bases at J, with 11 bases in the middle. Germline V gene lookup returns CDR1 MNHEY and CDR2 SMNVEV (reference sequence). CDR3: CASSLSRYGVNTEAFF. CDR3 in DNA: TGTGCCAGCAGTTTATCTCGCTATGGAGTGAACACTGAAGCTTTCTTT.

V gene TRBV7-2 combines with J gene TRBJ2-1; no definite D call. This CDR3 has 12 amino acids. The germline CDR1 and CDR2 sequences are SGHTA and FQGNSA. Trimming stripped 5 bases from V and 8 bases from J, with 10 bases between. In nucleotides, the CDR3 is TGTGCCAGCAGCCTTATGTCGTATGAGCAGTTCTTC. Its translation is CASSLMSYEQFF.

The chain couples TRBV7-6 to TRBJ2-5; no definite D call. Germline CDR1 reads SGHVS; CDR2 reads FNYEAQ. Trimming took off 2 bases at V and 0 bases at J, with 10 bases between the two ends. This CDR3 region has 15 residues. The CDR3 reads CASSLLDGYQETQYF. The DNA of the CDR3 is TGTGCCAGCAGCTTATTAGACGGGTACCAAGAGACCCAGTACTTC. Complete variable domain (other parts from reference TRBV7-6 and TRBJ2-5): GAGVSQSPRYKVTKRGQDVALRCDPISGHVSLYWYRQALGQGPEFLTYFNYEAQQDKSGLPNDRFSAERPEGSISTLTIQRTEQRDSAMYRCASSLLDGYQETQYFGPGTRLLVL.

The V and J genes are TRBV7-2 and TRBJ1-4; 12 positions match TRBD1. Losses at the gene ends were 2 bases for V and 7 bases for J; bases not matched to a gene: 2. CDR1 is SGHTA, CDR2 FQGNSA, per germline. The CDR3 covers 15 residues. The CDR3 DNA sequence: TGTGCCAGCAGCTTACCGGGACAGGGGGCTGAAAAACTGTTTTTT. This gives the protein CASSLPGQGAEKLFF.

The chain uses TRBV19 and TRBJ2-4; 12 bases align to TRBD2. V lost 5 bases to trimming and J lost 4 bases; unmatched junction nucleotides: 6. This CDR3 has 16 residues. Germline CDR1 LNHDA, CDR2 SQIVND (reference sequence). The DNA for the CDR3 is TGTGCCAGTAGTGGGAGACTAGCGGGAGATAAAAACATTCAGTACTTC. It is translated as CASSGRLAGDKNIQYF.

The V and J genes are TRBV28 and TRBJ2-3; TRBD1 aligns across 9 bases. There are 16 residues in the CDR3. J gave up 5 bases and V 5 bases, and 11 bases lay outside the gene matches. CDR1 and CDR2 from the germline V gene are MDHEN and SYDVKM. CDR3 in amino acids: CASSPQPGQGQDTQYF. As DNA, the CDR3 is TGTGCCAGCAGTCCACAACCGGGACAGGGACAAGATACGCAGTATTTT.

The rearrangement links TRBV24-1 to TRBJ1-2, with TRBD1 matching over 9 bases. This CDR3 has 15 amino acids. In germline, CDR1 is KGHDR, CDR2 SFDVKD. The J segment lost 7 bases and the V segment lost 7 bases, leaving 12 bases of the junction unmatched. CDR3 protein: CATSRSGTGSLGYTF. The DNA of the CDR3 is TGTGCCACCAGCAGATCCGGGACAGGGTCCCTTGGCTACACCTTC.

The chain uses TRBV19 and TRBJ1-5, with TRBD1 matching over 8 bases. Germline-derived CDR1 and CDR2 are LNHDA and SQIVND (reference sequence). V was pared by 1 base and J by 4 bases, with 3 bases of the junction left unmatched. This CDR3 contains 15 residues. The CDR3 DNA reads TGTGCCAGTAGTATAGCAGGGGGCCATAATCAGCCCCAGCATTTT. It codes for CASSIAGGHNQPQHF.

The chain combines TRBV19 with TRBJ2-7; D is unclear. From germline, CDR1 is LNHDA and CDR2 SQIVND (reference sequence). The CDR3 is 13 amino acids. The ends were cut back, 0 bases at V and 4 bases at J, with 7 bases in the middle. This CDR3 is CASSIESFYEQYF. Written as DNA, the CDR3 is TGTGCCAGTAGTATAGAGTCTTTTTACGAGCAGTACTTC.

The chain uses TRBV6-5 and TRBJ2-5; TRBD2 matches 7 bases. Looked up from germline, CDR1 is MNHEY and CDR2 is SVGAGI. V shed 4 bases and J 5 bases; nucleotides not matched to a gene: 4. The CDR3 length is 13 residues. In DNA, the CDR3 is TGTGCCAGCAGTTTGCGGGAGCGGGAGACCCAGTACTTC. Protein: CASSLRERETQYF.

J is TRBJ1-5 and V is TRBV30; tentatively, D is TRBD1 (5 bases). Germline assignment: CDR1 GTSNPN and CDR2 SVGIG (reference sequence). Trimming left V 2 bases short and J 0 bases short, with 8 bases between. CDR3 length: 14 amino acids. For the CDR3, the DNA is TGTGCCTGGAGTAAGACAGTTAGCAATCAGCCCCAGCATTTT. It encodes CAWSKTVSNQPQHF.

The chain is built from TRBV28 and TRBJ1-6; 7 bases agree with TRBD1. CDR1 and CDR2 (germline): MDHEN, SYDVKM. CDR3 length: 16 amino acids. Unmatched junction bases numbered 8, after V lost 3 bases and J lost 6 bases. In DNA form, the CDR3 reads TGTGCCAGCAGTTTGGGCTCCGGGACAGCTAATTCACCCCTCCACTTT. Amino acids: CASSLGSGTANSPLHF.

The J gene is TRBJ1-3, the V gene TRBV6-1; TRBD1 matches 7 bases. CDR1 and CDR2 from the germline V gene are MNHNS and SASEGT. The ends lost 0 bases at V and 3 bases at J; junction bases unmatched: 8. CDR3 length equals 17 residues. Here the CDR3 DNA reads TGTGCCAGCAGTGAAGCTTCACAGGGGCCGATTGGAAACACCATATATTTT. Translated, it gives CASSEASQGPIGNTIYF.

This clone has only one observation. The J gene is TRBJ2-7, the V gene TRBV28, with no clear D. V was clipped by 7 bases and J by 3 bases, with 13 bases between them. This CDR3 has 13 residues. CDR1 and CDR2 (germline): MDHEN, SYDVKM. CDR3 in amino acids: CASIKANYYEQYF. As DNA, the CDR3 is TGTGCCAGCATCAAAGCGAATTACTACGAGCAGTACTTC.

The genes are TRBV30 and TRBJ1-1; D may be TRBD1 (5 bases). The CDR3 length is 13 residues. The germline gives CDR1 GTSNPN, CDR2 SVGIG (reference sequence). V shed 0 bases and J shed 5 bases, with 10 bases lying between them. DNA for the CDR3: TGTGCCTGGAGTGTAGGGGATGGTACTGAAGCTTTCTTT. The encoded protein is CAWSVGDGTEAFF.

The V call is TRBV2, the J call TRBJ1-4; 8 bases match TRBD1. V trimming: 5 bases; J trimming: 0 bases; junction bases outside the gene matches: 14. CDR1 and CDR2 from the germline V gene are SNHLY and FYNNEI. This CDR3 contains 19 residues. The CDR3 coding sequence is TGTGCCAGCAGTTTAACTCGGACAGGGAAGGCTGCAACTAATGAAAAACTGTTTTTT. Its translation is CASSLTRTGKAATNEKLFF.

This sequence joins TRBV12-5 and TRBJ2-1, with 14 bases aligning to TRBD2. With 0 bases clipped from V and 6 bases from J, the junction kept 7 bases outside the gene matches. The CDR3 is made up of 18 amino acids. Germline loops: CDR1 LGHNT, CDR2 FRNRAP. CDR3 DNA: TGTGCTAGTGGTTTGGTACGGGGGGGGACTAGCGGGGGCAATGAGCAGTTCTTC. It yields the protein CASGLVRGGTSGGNEQFF.

The rearrangement joins TRBV20-1 to TRBJ2-2; 7 nucleotides align to TRBD2. There are 15 residues in the CDR3. V gave up 3 bases and J gave up 4 bases; unmatched junction bases: 8. Germline V gene sequence: CDR1 DFQATT, CDR2 SNEGSKA (reference sequence). CDR3 in DNA: TGCAGTGCTAGTGGAGCGGGATGGGGCACCGGGGAGCTGTTTTTT. This sequence encodes CSASGAGWGTGELFF.